This note documents a single T cell receptor (beta chain) sequence. The antigen is undetermined. V was trimmed by 1 base and J by 4 bases, leaving 17 bases between them. Germline CDR1 reads SGHTA; CDR2 reads FQGNSA. This CDR3 region has 16 residues. These data are taken from a study of shared clonotypes between healthy human individuals. Points from the study as a whole: Some clonotypes were shared by all four sorted-subset donors, while others were not shared. The non-shared ones had lower generation probabilities than the shared ones.

At a deep level, the assay was run. The protocol was immunoSEQ multiplex PCR, while the TCRdb copy is restricted to in-frame clones and leaves out a portion. The data show over a million clones, with roughly 96% seen just once and roughly 1.2% held by the top ten. V is TRBV7-2 and J is TRBJ2-7; D is unclear. This TCR derives from a young man in good health. The sequenced sample was naive CD4+ T cells sorted from blood. Subset described: CD45RA+ positively selected. The CDR3 here is CASSLVPVSVGYEQYF. The CDR3 region has the DNA TGTGCCAGCAGCTTAGTTCCGGTCTCCGTTGGTTACGAGCAGTACTTC.